This T cell receptor beta chain came from a study of cytomegalovirus exposure and HLA in healthy donors. Study results and limitations: Several of the most significant clusters were apparently associated with common viral pathogens in a later analysis. Apart from CMV serostatus, no immune exposure information was available. Owing to their indistinguishability, certain V segments, notably TRBV6-2 and TRBV6-3, were excluded.

Per germline, CDR1 SGDLS and CDR2 YYNGEE. Between the trimmed V and J ends, which lost 2 bases and 3 bases, there was a span of 15 bases. CDR3 length: 15 residues. PCR involved 60 Vbeta and 13 Jbeta primers. Sequenced by immunoSEQ multiplex PCR; TCRdb stores in-frame clones only, minus some. The sample contains 180,000 or so clones, roughly 88% of which appear only once. This clone has just one count. Its cognate antigen is unknown. Sequenced material: PBMCs. The sequence was collected from a young man in good health and CMV-seropositive. The V call is TRBV9, the J call TRBJ2-7; maybe TRBD2 (6 bases). CDR3 bases: TGTGCCAGCAGCGTGGCAGGGACTTCGGACTACGAGCAGTACTTC. Protein sequence: CASSVAGTSDYEQYF.